These T cell receptor beta chains were read from a single sample in a study of control samples from healthy donors and cancer patients. Sequencing was performed with immunoSEQ multiplex PCR; in TCRdb, only in-frame clones are kept and a portion is missing. The sample lists around 200,000 clones, just under 95% occurring once. The sequencing input was blood. All receptors derive from a man between 18 and 35 years old in good health. The CDR3 runs from the conserved cysteine through the conserved F or W. Fields, in order: J gene, D gene, V gene, clone size, CDR3 protein, CDR3 DNA. D genes are given only for firm matches. Clone size is not always given. Where it is, it says once, few, many or a class for expanded clones.

J gene: TRBJ2-2
D gene: TRBD2
V gene: TRBV6-5
clone size: NA
CDR3 protein: CASRRGVTGELFF
CDR3 DNA: TGTGCCAGCAGGCGGGGGGTTACCGGGGAGCTGTTTTTT

J gene: TRBJ2-3
D gene: NA
V gene: TRBV21-1
clone size: NA
CDR3 protein: CASSNSGSGGDTQYF
CDR3 DNA: TGTGCCAGCAGCAATTCCGGGTCAGGGGGGGATACGCAGTATTTT

J gene: TRBJ2-2
D gene: TRBD1
V gene: TRBV10-3
clone size: NA
CDR3 protein: CAISETGTDNTGELFF
CDR3 DNA: TGTGCCATCAGTGAGACCGGGACAGATAACACCGGGGAGCTGTTTTTT

J gene: TRBJ2-7
D gene: NA
V gene: TRBV6-5
clone size: NA
CDR3 protein: CASSLGHTGGNEQYF
CDR3 DNA: TGTGCCAGCAGCCTAGGCCATACCGGGGGCAACGAGCAGTACTTC

J gene: TRBJ1-2
D gene: TRBD1
V gene: TRBV7-8
clone size: once
CDR3 protein: CASSLGTASNYGYTF
CDR3 DNA: TGTGCCAGCAGCTTGGGGACAGCGTCTAACTATGGCTACACCTTC

J gene: TRBJ1-3
D gene: NA
V gene: TRBV13
clone size: NA
CDR3 protein: CASSSDVYSGNTIYF
CDR3 DNA: TGTGCCAGCAGCTCGGACGTATACTCTGGAAACACCATATATTTT

J gene: TRBJ2-5
D gene: TRBD2
V gene: TRBV6-4
clone size: NA
CDR3 protein: CASSAEAGSGETQYF
CDR3 DNA: TGTGCCAGCAGTGCTGAAGCGGGGTCAGGGGAGACCCAGTACTTC

J gene: TRBJ2-1
D gene: NA
V gene: TRBV18
clone size: NA
CDR3 protein: CASSPSYNEQFF
CDR3 DNA: TGTGCCAGCTCACCCTCCTACAATGAGCAGTTCTTC

J gene: TRBJ2-3
D gene: TRBD2
V gene: TRBV4-2
clone size: NA
CDR3 protein: CASSQPRGDTDTQYF
CDR3 DNA: TGTGCCAGCAGCCAACCACGGGGGGACACAGATACGCAGTATTTT

J gene: TRBJ2-7
D gene: TRBD1
V gene: TRBV5-4
clone size: NA
CDR3 protein: CASSRGQGNYYEQYF
CDR3 DNA: TGTGCCAGCAGCCGGGGACAGGGGAACTATTACGAGCAGTACTTC

J gene: TRBJ1-1
D gene: TRBD1
V gene: TRBV19
clone size: NA
CDR3 protein: CASSMVNRGPLGWNTEAFF
CDR3 DNA: TGTGCCAGTAGTATGGTTAACAGGGGTCCCCTGGGATGGAACACTGAAGCTTTCTTT

J gene: TRBJ1-6
D gene: TRBD1
V gene: TRBV18
clone size: NA
CDR3 protein: CASSLGTGSNSPLHF
CDR3 DNA: TGTGCCAGCTCACTAGGGACAGGGAGTAATTCACCCCTCCACTTT

J gene: TRBJ2-7
D gene: NA
V gene: TRBV4-1
clone size: once
CDR3 protein: CASSQGRSSFMDEQYF
CDR3 DNA: TGCGCCAGCAGCCAAGGGCGGTCCTCTTTTATGGACGAGCAGTACTTC

J gene: TRBJ2-2
D gene: NA
V gene: TRBV11-3
clone size: NA
CDR3 protein: CASSLSRRSGELFF
CDR3 DNA: TGTGCCAGCAGCTTATCACGGCGGTCCGGGGAGCTGTTTTTT

J gene: TRBJ1-1
D gene: NA
V gene: TRBV10-3
clone size: NA
CDR3 protein: CAISDTDRPQNTEAFF
CDR3 DNA: TGTGCCATCAGCGATACTGACAGGCCACAGAACACTGAAGCTTTCTTT

J gene: TRBJ1-5
D gene: NA
V gene: TRBV2
clone size: NA
CDR3 protein: CASSDRLQPQHF
CDR3 DNA: TGTGCCAGCAGTGATCGGCTTCAGCCCCAGCATTTT

J gene: TRBJ1-1
D gene: NA
V gene: TRBV18
clone size: NA
CDR3 protein: CVSSPTSGEAEAFF
CDR3 DNA: TGTGTCAGCTCACCGACTTCAGGGGAAGCTGAAGCTTTCTTT

J gene: TRBJ1-5
D gene: NA
V gene: TRBV30
clone size: NA
CDR3 protein: CAWSVRGGGVLNQPQHF
CDR3 DNA: TGTGCCTGGAGTGTGAGGGGAGGAGGGGTACTCAATCAGCCCCAGCATTTT

J gene: TRBJ1-2
D gene: NA
V gene: TRBV27
clone size: NA
CDR3 protein: CASTSGEYSGYTF
CDR3 DNA: TGTGCCAGCACGTCGGGGGAATATAGCGGCTACACCTTC

J gene: TRBJ1-2
D gene: TRBD1
V gene: TRBV7-2
clone size: NA
CDR3 protein: CASSLSRQGGRYGYTF
CDR3 DNA: TGTGCCAGCAGCCTTTCACGACAGGGTGGAAGATATGGCTACACCTTC

J gene: TRBJ1-2
D gene: TRBD1
V gene: TRBV28
clone size: NA
CDR3 protein: CASRRTGDRGYTF
CDR3 DNA: TGTGCCAGCAGGAGGACAGGGGATCGCGGCTACACCTTC

J gene: TRBJ1-6
D gene: NA
V gene: TRBV13
clone size: few
CDR3 protein: CASSSGSGSYNSPLHF
CDR3 DNA: TGTGCCAGCAGCTCCGGGTCGGGGTCCTATAATTCACCCCTCCACTTT

J gene: TRBJ2-1
D gene: NA
V gene: TRBV2
clone size: NA
CDR3 protein: CASSAQGTPGNEQFF
CDR3 DNA: TGTGCCAGCAGTGCCCAAGGGACTCCGGGGAATGAGCAGTTCTTC

J gene: TRBJ2-6
D gene: NA
V gene: TRBV9
clone size: NA
CDR3 protein: CASSVDTVRENPRRGANVLTF
CDR3 DNA: TGTGCCAGCAGCGTAGATACGGTGAGGGAGAATCCACGTCGAGGGGCCAACGTCCTGACTTTC

J gene: TRBJ2-3
D gene: TRBD1
V gene: TRBV19
clone size: NA
CDR3 protein: CASSKDRGADTQYF
CDR3 DNA: TGTGCCAGTAGTAAGGACAGGGGGGCAGATACGCAGTATTTT

J gene: TRBJ1-4
D gene: NA
V gene: TRBV5-1
clone size: NA
CDR3 protein: CASREQGTNEKLFF
CDR3 DNA: TGCGCCAGCAGAGAACAGGGTACTAATGAAAAACTGTTTTTT